This TCR beta chain came from a study of blood T cell repertoires in COVID-19. Measured with immunoSEQ multiplex PCR; TCRdb has only the in-frame clones, and not every one. The data show approximately 290,000 clones, approximately 92% seen once. The CDR3 sequence is 15 residues long. Germline V lookup: CDR1 MDHEN, CDR2 SYDVKM. The J segment lost 3 bases and the V segment lost 8 bases, leaving 12 bases of the junction unmatched. Two consecutive negative NP/OP PCR tests, clearance, or resolved symptoms defined Cohort 3 recovery. Material for sequencing was PBMCs or T cells enriched from blood (not recorded which). The chain has TRBV28 and TRBJ2-7; 8 bases align to TRBD2. This TCR came from a woman younger than 45 who had recovered from COVID-19. The CDR3 here is CASGTSGHPGYEQYF. CDR3 sequence (DNA): TGTGCCAGCGGCACTAGCGGACACCCCGGCTACGAGCAGTACTTC.